This T cell receptor (beta chain) was identified in a study of T cells in Graves' hyperthyroidism and ophthalmopathy. Study results and caveats: Model predictions of ophthalmopathy came a median approximately 6 months before onset. Expanded thyroid clonotypes (above 0.001) were mostly also found in blood.

This clonotype came up a few times. Its antigen is unidentified. On the basis of clinical symptoms, serum thyroxine and TRAb, thyroid ultrasound and orbital computed tomography, diagnoses were made. The authors took PBMCs from roughly 9.7 ml fresh peripheral blood. Researchers took RNA transcripts and amplified the TCR beta CDR3 regions from them. HTBI primers were the set used in a first-round RT-PCR of the TCR CDR3. TCRdb re-called the multiplex PCR reads with MiXCR, one entry per CDR3 protein. In the table there are roughly 520,000 distinct CDR3 sequences, roughly 24% of which are singletons. V lost 3 bases to trimming and J lost 3 bases, with 12 bases between them. CDR1 is SGHAT and CDR2 is FQDESV in the germline V gene (reference sequence). The CDR3 runs 15 residues.

The sequence derives from a woman aged 25-40 years with Graves' ophthalmopathy. Sequencing input: blood. This chain joins TRBV11-1 and TRBJ1-5, with D perhaps matching TRBD1 (5 bases). CDR3 in DNA: TGTGCCAGCAGCTTGGGACCCTCGGACAATCAGCCCCAGCATTTT. Translated, it gives CASSLGPSDNQPQHF.